This entry lists 23 T cell receptor beta chains sequenced from one sample in a study of blood T cell repertoires in COVID-19. Sequencing used immunoSEQ multiplex PCR; TCRdb keeps in-frame clones, though not all of them. This sample yields about 150,000 clones, of which more than 75% are seen a single time; 2.2% belongs to the top ten. The sample comprised peripheral blood. The source is a man aged 65-85 years with acute or convalescent COVID-19.

The chain joins TRBV7-9 to TRBJ2-3; tentatively, D is TRBD1 (5 bases). V was trimmed by 3 bases and J by 6 bases, leaving 13 bases between them. Germline lookup yields CDR1 SEHNR and CDR2 FQNEAQ (reference sequence). The CDR3 sequence is 14 residues long. CDR3 DNA sequence: TGTGCCAGCAGCTTCCGCCAGGGTAACGATACGCAGTATTTT. It specifies CASSFRQGNDTQYF. Combining the CDR3 with reference TRBV7-9 and TRBJ2-3 gives the whole variable domain DTGVSQNPRHKITKRGQNVTFRCDPISEHNRLYWYRQTLGQGPEFLTYFQNEAQLEKSRLLSDRFSAERPKGSFSTLEIQRTEQGDSAMYLCASSFRQGNDTQYFGPGTRLTVL.

This clone occurred once. The chain recombines TRBV19 with TRBJ2-7; 10 bases align to TRBD2. The CDR3 length is 15 residues. V lost 4 bases and J lost 2; bases outside the gene matches: 5. CDR1 is LNHDA and CDR2 is SQIVND in the germline V gene (reference sequence). Here the CDR3 reads CASSTQGTSAYEQYF. CDR3 coding DNA: TGTGCCAGTAGTACACAGGGGACTAGCGCCTACGAGCAGTACTTC.

The genes are TRBV6-6 and TRBJ1-2; TRBD1 matches at 9 bases. The CDR3 totals 13 residues. Trimming cost V 5 bases and J 8 bases; bases outside gene matches: 6. Germline CDR1 reads MNHNY; CDR2 reads SVGAGI (reference sequence). This CDR3 reads CASSRDREGGYTF. The DNA for the CDR3 is TGTGCCAGCAGTCGGGACAGGGAGGGCGGCTACACCTTC.

Regarding this clone: One end of the junction does not line up with germline, which may come from a read error. This chain uses TRBV12-3 or TRBV12-4 with TRBJ1-2; 7 nucleotides line up with TRBD1. This CDR3 contains 12 residues. CDR3 nucleotide sequence: TGTGCCAGCAGTATATTAGGGGGCACCAGGTCCTTC. Protein sequence: CASSILGGTRSF.

The rearrangement uses TRBV3-1 (or the pseudogene TRBV3-2) and TRBJ2-2; 11 bases match TRBD2. V lost 2 bases, J lost 6 bases, and 5 bases stayed unmatched. CDR1 and CDR2 from the germline V gene are LGHDT and YNNKEL (reference sequence). CDR3 size: 16 residues. DNA for the CDR3: TGTGCCAGCAGCCAAACTAGCGGGAGTCATGCCGGGGAGCTGTTTTTT. Translated: CASSQTSGSHAGELFF.

V is TRBV7-9 and J is TRBJ1-4; D gene ambiguous. The germline CDR1 and CDR2 sequences are SEHNR and FQNEAQ (reference sequence). Trimming removed 4 bases from V and 2 bases from J, with 17 bases in between. The CDR3 is 17 amino acids. Here the CDR3 reads CASSYPKEGRTNEKLFF. The CDR3, as DNA: TGTGCCAGCAGCTACCCCAAGGAGGGTCGCACTAATGAAAAACTGTTTTTT.

The genes are TRBV19 and TRBJ1-1, with D possibly TRBD1 on 6 matching bases. Trimming shortened V by 0 bases and J by 8 bases, and 13 bases separated the two germline ends. This CDR3 has 14 amino acids. Germline loops: CDR1 LNHDA, CDR2 SQIVND (reference sequence). The CDR3 DNA follows: TGTGCCAGTAGTATAGATCATACAGGGATAGAAGCTTTCTTT. Translated, it gives CASSIDHTGIEAFF.

CDR3 nucleotide sequence: TGTGCCAGCAGCGTAGGAGGTGCCACCACCTATGGCTACACCTTC. It codes for CASSVGGATTYGYTF. The chain combines TRBV9 with TRBJ1-2; D uncertain. Germline CDR1 is SGDLS and CDR2 is YYNGEE. CDR3 length equals 15 residues. V lost 0 bases and J 4 bases, leaving 13 bases between the germline ends.

The V and J genes are TRBV10-3 and TRBJ1-3; no reliable D call. The CDR3 runs to 15 residues. CDR1 is ENHRY, CDR2 SYGVKD, per germline. Trimming pared 0 bases from V and 2 bases from J, leaving 8 bases between. The chain's CDR3 is CAISESWAAGNTIYF. The CDR3 DNA sequence: TGTGCCATCAGTGAGTCGTGGGCAGCTGGAAACACCATATATTTT.

The rearrangement links TRBV28 to TRBJ1-1; maybe TRBD1 (5 bases). The CDR3 is 12 amino acids. Looked up from germline, CDR1 is MDHEN and CDR2 is SYDVKM. V was cut by 10 bases and J by 1 base, with 10 bases left in between. CDR3 DNA sequence: TGTGCCATCGGGGGAGGGAACACTGAAGCTTTCTTT. Translating gives CAIGGGNTEAFF.

The rearrangement joins TRBV23-1 to TRBJ1-6; unclear D gene. TRBV23-1 is known as an ORF, though its function is uncertain. V shed 6 bases and J shed 9 bases, with 21 bases lying between them. There are 16 residues in the CDR3. CDR3 nucleotides: TGCGCCAGCAGCCGGACGGCCCGAGGGTTAATTTCACCCCTCCACTTT. This encodes CASSRTARGLISPLHF.

The chain couples TRBV12-5 to TRBJ1-2, with D possibly TRBD1 on 6 matching bases. CDR1 LGHNT and CDR2 FRNRAP come from the germline V gene. Deletions cut 2 bases from V and 4 bases from J, with 20 bases between. This CDR3 has 17 residues. CDR3 in amino acids: CASGLPETIRGPYGYTF. DNA of the CDR3: TGTGCTAGTGGTTTGCCCGAGACAATCAGGGGTCCCTATGGCTACACCTTC.

The rearrangement links TRBV6-5 to TRBJ2-5; TRBD2 aligns across 10 bases. Germline values: CDR1 MNHEY, CDR2 SVGAGI. J was trimmed by 13 bases and V by 6 bases; bases with no gene match: 14. The CDR3 length is 14 residues. CDR3 in DNA: TGTGCCAGCAGGCCGGGACTAGCGACCGCCCAGTTGTACTTC. Protein: CASRPGLATAQLYF.

This chain connects TRBV19 to TRBJ1-1; TRBD1 might be the D (5 bases). Germline V CDR1 and CDR2: LNHDA, SQIVND (reference sequence). CDR3 length: 14 residues. Deletions cut 6 bases from V and 6 bases from J, with 17 bases between. The CDR3 sequence is CASRVGEGNAEAFF. In nucleotides, the CDR3 is TGTGCCAGTAGGGTAGGGGAGGGAAACGCTGAAGCTTTCTTT.

The chain joins TRBV27 to TRBJ2-3; D is possibly TRBD1 (6 bases). Trimming shortened V by 0 bases and J by 1 base, and 14 bases separated the two germline ends. The CDR3 is made up of 17 amino acids. Looked up from germline, CDR1 is MNHEY and CDR2 is SMNVEV (reference sequence). CDR3 amino acids: CASSLSPTGFRTDTQYF. DNA for the CDR3: TGTGCCAGCAGTTTATCCCCAACAGGGTTCCGCACAGATACGCAGTATTTT.

The chain recombines TRBV18 with TRBJ2-5; the D gene is possibly TRBD2 (5 bases). The germline gives CDR1 KGHSH, CDR2 LQKENI. With 3 bases removed from V and 3 bases from J, the gap between germline ends came to 8 bases. This CDR3 spans 13 amino acids. CDR3 amino acids: CASSPYGEETQYF. CDR3 nucleotides: TGTGCCAGCTCACCGTACGGGGAAGAGACCCAGTACTTC.

The gene calls are TRBV6-6 and TRBJ1-4; 8 nucleotides match TRBD1. Germline-derived CDR1 and CDR2 are MNHNY and SVGAGI (reference sequence). Unmatched junction bases numbered 10, after V lost 6 bases and J lost 7 bases. The CDR3 is made up of 15 amino acids. CDR3 nucleotide sequence: TGTGCCAGCAGACAACCGACAGGGGAGGCTGAAAAACTGTTTTTT. Amino acids: CASRQPTGEAEKLFF.

V gene TRBV24-1 combines with J gene TRBJ2-3; tentatively, D is TRBD2 (5 bases). The CDR3 loop spans 15 amino acids. Germline-derived CDR1 and CDR2 are KGHDR and SFDVKD. The V end was cut by 6 bases, the J end by 0 bases, with 12 bases between. CDR3 DNA: TGTGCCACCAGTCGCAACGGGGAAAGCACAGATACGCAGTATTTT. Translated, it gives CATSRNGESTDTQYF.

This rearrangement joins TRBV24-1 to TRBJ2-7; 10 bases match TRBD1. The germline V gene encodes CDR1 KGHDR and CDR2 SFDVKD. V shed 5 bases and J 5 bases; nucleotides not matched to a gene: 17. The CDR3 totals 18 residues. CDR3 amino acids: CATSARTGGAEIRDEQYF. In DNA form, the CDR3 reads TGTGCCACCAGTGCCCGGACAGGGGGAGCCGAAATTCGCGACGAGCAGTACTTC.

The chain has TRBV5-1 and TRBJ1-1; TRBD1 agrees at 7 bases. The CDR3 loop spans 15 amino acids. V lost 4 bases to trimming and J lost 0 bases; unmatched junction nucleotides: 6. Germline values: CDR1 SGHRS, CDR2 YFSETQ. CDR3 residues: CASSLRTGMNTEAFF. The CDR3 nucleotides are TGCGCCAGCAGCCTCCGGACAGGCATGAACACTGAAGCTTTCTTT. Full variable domain (remainder filled in from reference TRBV5-1 and TRBJ1-1): KAGVTQTPRYLIKTRGQQVTLSCSPISGHRSVSWYQQTPGQGLQFLFEYFSETQRNKGNFPGRFSGRQFSNSRSEMNVSTLELGDSALYLCASSLRTGMNTEAFFGQGTRLTVV.

The V and J genes are TRBV3-1 (or the pseudogene TRBV3-2) and TRBJ2-3; TRBD1 matches 9 bases. CDR3 length: 18 residues. Unmatched junction bases numbered 12, after V lost 0 bases and J lost 5 bases. Germline V gives CDR1 LGHDT, CDR2 YNNKEL (reference sequence). This CDR3 reads CASSQEFGGTGTLDTQYF. CDR3 nucleotide sequence: TGTGCCAGCAGCCAAGAGTTTGGAGGGACAGGGACTTTAGATACGCAGTATTTT.

The chain carries TRBV15 and TRBJ1-2; weak D call: TRBD1 (6 bases). The V end was cut by 1 base, the J end by 3 bases, with 12 bases between. The CDR3 is made up of 15 amino acids. Germline CDR1 is LNHNV and CDR2 is YYDKDF (reference sequence). CDR3 sequence (DNA): TGTGCCACCAGCAGAGGAGGACAGAGAGACTATGGCTACACCTTC. Its protein product is CATSRGGQRDYGYTF. Complete variable domain (other parts from reference TRBV15 and TRBJ1-2): DAMVIQNPRYQVTQFGKPVTLSCSQTLNHNVMYWYQQKSSQAPKLLFHYYDKDFNNEADTPDNFQSRRPNTSFCFLDIRSPGLGDTAMYLCATSRGGQRDYGYTFGSGTRLTVV.

The chain employs TRBV5-1 and TRBJ2-7; a weak D match, TRBD2 (5 bases). The CDR3 length is 14 residues. V lost 4 bases and J 2 bases, leaving 13 bases between the germline ends. Germline V gene lookup returns CDR1 SGHRS and CDR2 YFSETQ. CDR3 nucleotide sequence: TGCGCCAGCAGCCGAACAGAGGAGGCCTACGAGCAGTACTTC. As protein: CASSRTEEAYEQYF. The full variable domain, completed using reference TRBV5-1 and TRBJ2-7, is KAGVTQTPRYLIKTRGQQVTLSCSPISGHRSVSWYQQTPGQGLQFLFEYFSETQRNKGNFPGRFSGRQFSNSRSEMNVSTLELGDSALYLCASSRTEEAYEQYFGPGTRLTVT.